This T cell receptor beta chain came from a study of blood T cell repertoires in COVID-19. Whole-study context: Spain, Italy and the United States supplied samples that represented acute and convalescent COVID-19.

Cohorts were assigned according to the clinical history that participants reported. The data were produced by immunoSEQ multiplex PCR, yet TCRdb's version contains in-frame clones alone and is incomplete. The table includes roughly 230,000 clones, roughly 84% detected once. The V gene's germline CDR1 is SGHTA and CDR2 FQGNSA. The V end lost 1 base, the J end lost 9 bases, and 13 bases lay between the germline ends. The CDR3 has 13 amino acids. Input material: PBMCs or T cells enriched from blood (not recorded which). This TCR was recovered from a man aged 50-60 years who had recovered from COVID-19. The chain recombines TRBV7-2 with TRBJ2-7; D might be TRBD1 (6 bases). The CDR3 bases are TGTGCCAGCAGCTTAGATAACAGGGCAAGGCAGTACTTC. Its translation is CASSLDNRARQYF.